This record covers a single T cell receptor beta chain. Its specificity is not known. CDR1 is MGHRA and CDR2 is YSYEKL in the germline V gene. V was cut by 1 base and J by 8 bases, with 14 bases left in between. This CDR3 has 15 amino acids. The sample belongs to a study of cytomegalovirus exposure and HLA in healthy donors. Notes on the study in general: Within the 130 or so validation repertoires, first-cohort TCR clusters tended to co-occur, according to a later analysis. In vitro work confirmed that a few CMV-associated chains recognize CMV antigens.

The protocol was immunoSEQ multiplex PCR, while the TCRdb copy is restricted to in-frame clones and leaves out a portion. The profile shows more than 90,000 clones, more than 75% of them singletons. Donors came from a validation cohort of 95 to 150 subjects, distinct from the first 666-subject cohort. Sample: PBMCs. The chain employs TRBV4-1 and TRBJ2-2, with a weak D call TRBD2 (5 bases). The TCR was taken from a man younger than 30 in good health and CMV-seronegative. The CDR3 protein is CASSQGGGRGGELFF. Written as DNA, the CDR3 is TGCGCCAGCAGCCAAGGAGGAGGCCGAGGAGGGGAGCTGTTTTTT.